This record looks at one T cell receptor beta chain sequence and its context. These data are taken from a study of patients and donors after allogeneic stem cell transplantation. CDR1 and CDR2 (germline): SGHDN, FVKESK. This CDR3 contains 16 residues. The trim removed 4 bases at V and 8 bases at J, leaving 14 bases unmatched. TCRdb analysed the RT-PCR reads with MiXCR anew, one entry per CDR3 protein. The sample records about 160,000 distinct CDR3 sequences, roughly 30% being singletons. Input material: blood, either unsorted or a sorted T cell fraction (not recorded which). This TCR was recovered from a human donor who was either an allogeneic HSCT recipient or a stem cell or donor lymphocyte infusion donor (not recorded which). It is not recorded whose cells these are; they may come from a transplant donor. This rearrangement joins TRBV14 to TRBJ1-3, with 7 bases identical to TRBD1. The CDR3 protein is CASSPTDRQQEDTIYF. CDR3 sequence (DNA): TGTGCCAGCAGCCCAACGGACAGGCAACAAGAAGACACCATATATTTT.